The clone carrying this TCR beta chain showed up just once. J gave up 5 bases and V 4 bases, and 4 bases lay outside the gene matches. Germline V lookup: CDR1 MGHDK, CDR2 SYGVNS. The CDR3 is 13 residues long. As originally analysed: Reference gene primer amplification gave estimated nucleated cell counts. Generated by immunoSEQ multiplex PCR, the TCRdb table keeps only in-frame clones and is missing some. The V and J calls and clone size are taken from that table; D and trimming were inferred from the DNA. Among fewer than 100,000 clones, just over 85% were seen once, and the ten largest hold under 55%. The data were obtained in a study of blood T cell repertoires in COVID-19. Looking at the study overall: Both acute and convalescent COVID-19 samples were obtained from the United States, Italy and Spain. Nucleic acid was either cDNA or gDNA, and it came from T cells, B-cell-depleted T cells, or PBMCs.

The material sequenced was peripheral blood. This clonotype originated in a human donor in a cohort sampled during active COVID-19. The V gene is TRBV25-1, the J gene TRBJ1-2; TRBD1 matches at 7 bases. The CDR3 region is CASSAQGFYGYTF. The CDR3 nucleotides read TGTGCCAGCAGTGCACAGGGGTTTTATGGCTACACCTTC.